The T cell receptor (beta chain) described here comes from a study of blood T cell repertoires in COVID-19. In the study overall: Samples came from the United States, Italy and Spain, spanning acute and convalescent COVID-19. T cells, B-cell-depleted T cells, or PBMCs provided the cDNA or gDNA that served as material.

V was pared by 2 bases and J by 1 base, with 9 bases between. From germline, CDR1 is LGHNA and CDR2 YSLEER. The CDR3 extends over 15 amino acids. Authors' methods: Researchers report that nucleated cell counts were estimated from reference gene primer amplification. Profiling relied on immunoSEQ multiplex PCR, and the TCRdb table lists in-frame clones only, not all of them. From that table come the V and J calls and clone size; the DNA was used to work out D and trimming. The sample lists about 32,000 clones, around 90% seen once, with almost 5% in the top ten. The chain carries TRBV4-3 and TRBJ1-5; D ambiguous. The clonotype originates from a woman in her 70s with active COVID-19. Material for sequencing was peripheral blood. CDR3 sequence: CASSQNQMSNQPQHF. The CDR3 DNA reads TGCGCCAGCAGCCAAAATCAGATGAGCAATCAGCCCCAGCATTTT.